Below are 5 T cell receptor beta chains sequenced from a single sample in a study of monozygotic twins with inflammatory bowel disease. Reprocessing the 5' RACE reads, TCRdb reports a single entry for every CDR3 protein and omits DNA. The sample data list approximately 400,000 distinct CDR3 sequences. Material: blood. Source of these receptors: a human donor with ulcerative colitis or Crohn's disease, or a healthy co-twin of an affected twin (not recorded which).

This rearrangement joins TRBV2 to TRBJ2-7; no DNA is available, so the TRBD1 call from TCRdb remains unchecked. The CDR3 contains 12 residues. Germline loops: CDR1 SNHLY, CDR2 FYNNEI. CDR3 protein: CASSHDRGQQYF.

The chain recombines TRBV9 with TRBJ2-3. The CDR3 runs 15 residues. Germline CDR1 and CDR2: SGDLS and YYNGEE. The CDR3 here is CASSVDGTSTDTQYF.

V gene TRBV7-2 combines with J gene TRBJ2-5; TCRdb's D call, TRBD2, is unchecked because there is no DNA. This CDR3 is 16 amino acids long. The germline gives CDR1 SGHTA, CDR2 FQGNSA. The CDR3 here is CASSPQAGTSQETQYF.

The CDR3 loop is CASSPLTGAYEQYF. V is TRBV12-3 or TRBV12-4 and J is TRBJ2-7; TCRdb selects TRBD1, and the lack of DNA leaves this call unchecked. The CDR3 is 14 residues long.

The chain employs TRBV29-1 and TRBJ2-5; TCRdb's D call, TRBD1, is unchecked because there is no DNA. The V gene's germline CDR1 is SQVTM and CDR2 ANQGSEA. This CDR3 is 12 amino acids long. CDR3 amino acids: CSVPGGVETQYF. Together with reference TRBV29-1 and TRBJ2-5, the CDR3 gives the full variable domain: SAVISQKPSRDICQRGTSLTIQCQVDSQVTMMFWYRQQPGQSLTLIATANQGSEATYESGFVIDKFPISRPNLTFSTLTVSNMSPEDSSIYLCSVPGGVETQYFGPGTRLLVL.